The clone carrying this T cell receptor (beta chain) has a handful of counts. The antigen remains unidentified. These data belong to a study of T cell responses to AZD1222 COVID-19 vaccine. Per the germline V gene, CDR1 is MNHEY and CDR2 is SVGAGI. This CDR3 has 14 amino acids. V lost 6 bases and J lost 3, with 11 bases in between. Whole-study findings and limits: Reportedly, close to half of spike-specific TCRs are directed against unmutated variant regions.

Sequencing used immunoSEQ multiplex PCR; TCRdb keeps in-frame clones, though not all of them. The sample has roughly 100,000 clones, around 76% seen once. The specimen comprised peripheral blood, sampled on day 0 of AZD1222 vaccination. The sequence was collected from an adult in good health. The J gene is TRBJ1-4, the V gene TRBV6-5, with D hard to call. The CDR3 sequence: CASRVRAANEKLFF. In DNA form, the CDR3 reads TGTGCCAGCAGAGTAAGGGCGGCTAATGAAAAACTGTTTTTT.